The TCR beta chain described here comes from a study of cytomegalovirus exposure and HLA in healthy donors. 60 Vbeta and 13 Jbeta primers were used in PCR. The data were produced by immunoSEQ multiplex PCR, yet TCRdb's version contains in-frame clones alone and is incomplete. The sample records 120,000 to 150,000 clones, about three quarters being singletons. Study results and caveats: TCR beta chains numbering about 160 were designated cytomegalovirus-associated. The sole available immune exposure information was CMV serostatus.

Notes on this clone: Its antigen is currently unknown.

The V end was cut by 3 bases, the J end by 7 bases, with 10 bases between. CDR3 length equals 13 residues. Germline V gives CDR1 SGHTA, CDR2 FQGTGA. Sequenced sample: PBMCs. The genes are TRBV7-3 and TRBJ1-5; D is undetermined. This clonotype originated in a male donor in good health and CMV-seronegative. The CDR3 here is CASSFQTGQPQHF. CDR3 in DNA: TGTGCCAGCAGCTTCCAGACTGGCCAGCCCCAGCATTTT.